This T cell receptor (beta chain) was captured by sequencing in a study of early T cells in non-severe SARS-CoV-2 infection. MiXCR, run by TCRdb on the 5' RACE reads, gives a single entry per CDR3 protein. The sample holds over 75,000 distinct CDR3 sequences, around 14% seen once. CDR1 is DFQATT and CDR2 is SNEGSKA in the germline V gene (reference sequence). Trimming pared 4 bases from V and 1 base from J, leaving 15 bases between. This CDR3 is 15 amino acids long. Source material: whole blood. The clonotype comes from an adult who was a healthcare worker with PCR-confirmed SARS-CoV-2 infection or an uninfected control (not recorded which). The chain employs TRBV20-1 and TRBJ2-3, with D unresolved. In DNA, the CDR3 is TGCAGTGCTACCCTACTGGAGTTACGCACAGATACGCAGTATTTT. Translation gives CSATLLELRTDTQYF.